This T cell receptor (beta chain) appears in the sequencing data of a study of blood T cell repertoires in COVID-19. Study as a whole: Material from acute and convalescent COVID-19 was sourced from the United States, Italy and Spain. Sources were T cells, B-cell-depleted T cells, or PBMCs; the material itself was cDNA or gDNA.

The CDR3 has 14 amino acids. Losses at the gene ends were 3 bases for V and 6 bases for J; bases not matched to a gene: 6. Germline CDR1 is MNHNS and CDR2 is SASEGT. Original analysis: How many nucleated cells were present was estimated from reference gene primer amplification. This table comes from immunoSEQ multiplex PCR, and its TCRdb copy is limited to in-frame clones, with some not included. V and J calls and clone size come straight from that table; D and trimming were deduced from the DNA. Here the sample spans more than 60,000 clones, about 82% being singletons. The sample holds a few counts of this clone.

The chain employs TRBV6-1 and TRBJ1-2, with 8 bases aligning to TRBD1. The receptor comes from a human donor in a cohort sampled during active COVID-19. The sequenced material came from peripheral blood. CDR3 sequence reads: CASSDGQGRHGYTF. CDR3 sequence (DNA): TGTGCCAGCAGTGATGGACAGGGTAGGCATGGCTACACCTTC.